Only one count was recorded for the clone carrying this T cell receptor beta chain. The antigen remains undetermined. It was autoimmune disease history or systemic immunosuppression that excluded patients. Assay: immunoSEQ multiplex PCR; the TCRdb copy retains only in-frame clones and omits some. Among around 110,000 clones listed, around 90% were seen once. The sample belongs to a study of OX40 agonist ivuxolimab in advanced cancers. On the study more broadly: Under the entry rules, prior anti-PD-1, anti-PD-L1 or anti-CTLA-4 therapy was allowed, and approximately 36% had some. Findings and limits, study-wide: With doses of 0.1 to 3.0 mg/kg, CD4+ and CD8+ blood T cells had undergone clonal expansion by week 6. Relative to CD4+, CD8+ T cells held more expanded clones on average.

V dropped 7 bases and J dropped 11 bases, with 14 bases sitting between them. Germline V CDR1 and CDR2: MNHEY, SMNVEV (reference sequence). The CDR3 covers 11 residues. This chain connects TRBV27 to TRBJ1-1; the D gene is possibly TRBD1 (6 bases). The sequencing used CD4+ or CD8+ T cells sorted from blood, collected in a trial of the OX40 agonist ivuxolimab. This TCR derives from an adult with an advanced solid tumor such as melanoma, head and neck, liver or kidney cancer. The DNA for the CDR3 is TGTGCCAGCACTGGACAGTTTGGCGCTTTCTTT. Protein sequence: CASTGQFGAFF.